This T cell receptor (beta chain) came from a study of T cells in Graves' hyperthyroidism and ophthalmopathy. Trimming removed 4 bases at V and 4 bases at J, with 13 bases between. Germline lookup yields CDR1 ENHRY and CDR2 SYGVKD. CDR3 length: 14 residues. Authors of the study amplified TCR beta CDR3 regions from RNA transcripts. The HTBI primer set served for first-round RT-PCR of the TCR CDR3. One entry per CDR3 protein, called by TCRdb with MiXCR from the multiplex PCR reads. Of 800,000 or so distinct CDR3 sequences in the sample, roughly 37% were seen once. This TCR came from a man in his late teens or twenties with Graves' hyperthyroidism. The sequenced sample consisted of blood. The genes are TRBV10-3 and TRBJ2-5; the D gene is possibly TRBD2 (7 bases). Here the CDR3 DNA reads TGTGCCATCAGTGGAGGGGGGGAACGAGAGACCCAGTACTTC. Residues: CAISGGGERETQYF.